A single sample gave rise to the 16 T cell receptor beta chains below, sequenced in a study of Ad26.COV2.S vaccination and SARS-CoV-2 variants (dated by TCRdb to about 2021). Reading the label with the study, this specimen's treatment or condition is: approximately 18 received Ad26.COV2.S at low or high dose, single or two shots; about 5 received placebo; per-sample allocation not given. Repertoires of vaccine and placebo recipients were sequenced from samples collected on day 63 after the first injection. Libraries were made using the immunoSEQ multiplex PCR assay. TCRdb re-hosts the immuneACCESS table, in-frame sequences only. Its copies lack some clones; in the studies checked, an unresolved V gene accounts for under half of them, and the cause for the rest is not known. This sample holds more than 300,000 clones; more than 85% were observed only once. The leading ten clones occupy approximately 5% of the sample.

The sample in question was peripheral blood, obtained in a trial of Ad26.COV2.S vaccine versus placebo. These receptors came from a person aged 18 to 59 who received the Ad26.COV2.S COVID-19 vaccine or a placebo.

J is TRBJ2-7 and V is TRBV28; TRBD1 is a possible D gene (5 bases). The CDR3 is 13 amino acids. Germline values: CDR1 MDHEN, CDR2 SYDVKM. V shed 1 base and J shed 2 bases, with 6 bases lying between them. Here the CDR3 DNA reads TGTGCCAGCAGTTTATCAGGGACCTACGAGCAGTACTTC. This translates into CASSLSGTYEQYF.

A remark on this clone: Additional DNA sequences in this sample encode the identical CDR3. The chain joins TRBV7-9 to TRBJ2-1, with D perhaps matching TRBD2 (6 bases). The germline CDR1 and CDR2 sequences are SEHNR and FQNEAQ (reference sequence). Trimming stripped 5 bases from V and 1 base from J, with 12 bases between. The CDR3 consists of 15 residues. The CDR3 sequence is CASSPRESSYNEQFF. DNA for the CDR3: TGTGCCAGCAGCCCCCGGGAGTCGTCCTACAATGAGCAGTTCTTC.

V usage is TRBV7-2 and J usage is TRBJ2-2; 13 positions agree with TRBD2. The CDR3 covers 19 residues. Trimming at V came to 3 bases and at J to 6 bases, leaving 13 bases not matched to a gene. The germline CDR1 and CDR2 sequences are SGHTA and FQGNSA. The DNA of the CDR3 is TGTGCCAGCAGCTTCGGGGCCGGGACTAGCGGGGATGGGGCCGGGGAGCTGTTTTTT. Its protein product is CASSFGAGTSGDGAGELFF.

The chain is built from TRBV5-1 and TRBJ2-7; 9 positions match TRBD1. Germline V gene sequence: CDR1 SGHRS, CDR2 YFSETQ. The V gene end was trimmed by 2 bases and the J gene end by 1 base; junction bases not matched to a gene: 7. This CDR3 contains 16 residues. The CDR3 spells CASSFSTGTGSYEQYF. The CDR3 nucleotides read TGCGCCAGCAGCTTTTCTACCGGGACAGGGTCCTACGAGCAGTACTTC.

This sequence joins TRBV19 and TRBJ2-3; D uncertain. The V end was cut by 3 bases, the J end by 3 bases, with 7 bases between. Germline V CDR1 and CDR2: LNHDA, SQIVND (reference sequence). CDR3 length: 13 residues. The CDR3 nucleotides are TGTGCCAGTAGTATGGCAGCGACAGATACGCAGTATTTT. It encodes CASSMAATDTQYF.

V gene TRBV27 combines with J gene TRBJ2-1; D ambiguous. CDR1 and CDR2 from the germline V gene are MNHEY and SMNVEV (reference sequence). V dropped 3 bases and J dropped 0 bases, with 9 bases sitting between them. The length of the CDR3 is 15 residues. DNA for the CDR3: TGTGCCAGCAGTTTGACATCTAGCTCCTACAATGAGCAGTTCTTC. Amino acids: CASSLTSSSYNEQFF.

The chain combines TRBV11-3 with TRBJ2-2; D might be TRBD1 (6 bases). The CDR3 is 14 amino acids. Per germline, CDR1 SGHNT and CDR2 YENEEA. The V gene lost 1 base and the J gene lost 7 bases, with 10 bases spanning the gap. The CDR3 spells CASSLAGVGGELFF. The CDR3 region has the DNA TGTGCCAGCAGCTTAGCAGGGGTCGGCGGGGAGCTGTTTTTT. Filled out from reference TRBV11-3 and TRBJ2-2, the complete variable domain reads EAGVVQSPRYKIIEKKQPVAFWCNPISGHNTLYWYLQNLGQGPELLIRYENEEAVDDSQLPKDRFSAERLKGVDSTLKIQPAELGDSAVYLCASSLAGVGGELFFGEGSRLTVL.

J is TRBJ2-3 and V is TRBV6-1; 7 nucleotides match TRBD1. Germline loops: CDR1 MNHNS, CDR2 SASEGT. J gave up 0 bases and V 2 bases, and 5 bases lay outside the gene matches. The CDR3 has 16 residues. Here the CDR3 reads CASSESQGFSTDTQYF. Written as DNA, the CDR3 is TGTGCCAGCAGTGAATCACAGGGGTTTAGCACAGATACGCAGTATTTT.

The rearrangement links TRBV9 to TRBJ1-4; D gene unclear. The CDR3 length is 12 residues. V was clipped by 4 bases and J by 4 bases, with 5 bases between them. In germline, CDR1 is SGDLS, CDR2 YYNGEE. This chain's CDR3 is CASSPDNEKLFF. Here the CDR3 DNA reads TGTGCCAGCAGCCCTGATAATGAAAAACTGTTTTTT. Filled out from reference TRBV9 and TRBJ1-4, the complete variable domain reads DSGVTQTPKHLITATGQRVTLRCSPRSGDLSVYWYQQSLDQGLQFLIQYYNGEERAKGNILERFSAQQFPDLHSELNLSSLELGDSALYFCASSPDNEKLFFGSGTQLSVL.

This clone appeared once. This chain links TRBV19 with TRBJ2-7; 7 bases match TRBD1. CDR3 length equals 16 residues. Trimming removed 4 bases from V and 3 bases from J; junction bases left unmatched: 12. Germline CDR1 LNHDA, CDR2 SQIVND (reference sequence). CDR3 sequence: CASSKGGQRRGYEQYF. The CDR3 DNA follows: TGTGCCAGTAGTAAAGGGGGACAGCGGCGCGGCTACGAGCAGTACTTC.

This rearrangement joins TRBV6-1 to TRBJ2-5, with 11 bases fitting TRBD2. This CDR3 is 16 amino acids long. V shed 1 base and J 5 bases; nucleotides not matched to a gene: 6. CDR1 and CDR2 (germline): MNHNS, SASEGT. CDR3: CASSEERLAGWETQYF. Here the CDR3 DNA reads TGTGCCAGCAGTGAAGAGAGACTAGCGGGGTGGGAGACCCAGTACTTC.

The J gene is TRBJ2-7, the V gene TRBV7-2; D may be TRBD2 (6 bases). The CDR3 loop spans 12 amino acids. Trimming took 5 bases from V and 7 from J, leaving 12 bases between them. Germline lookup yields CDR1 SGHTA and CDR2 FQGNSA. The CDR3 here is CASSARGREQYF. The DNA of the CDR3 is TGTGCCAGCAGCGCGCGGGGTAGGGAGCAGTACTTC.

This clone has just one count. The chain recombines TRBV11-3 with TRBJ1-2; D not certain. CDR3 length: 13 residues. Per germline, CDR1 SGHNT and CDR2 YENEEA. V lost 1 base and J 4 bases, leaving 7 bases between the germline ends. The chain's CDR3 is CASSLAAGYGYTF. The CDR3 region has the DNA TGTGCCAGCAGCTTAGCGGCGGGCTATGGCTACACCTTC.

This chain joins TRBV28 and TRBJ1-2; D is ambiguous. The CDR3 is 13 residues long. Germline V CDR1 and CDR2: MDHEN, SYDVKM. The V gene lost 4 bases and the J gene lost 4 bases, with 10 bases spanning the gap. The CDR3 nucleotides are TGTGCCAGCAGTTCGGGAGCCTTCTATGGCTACACCTTC. This codes for CASSSGAFYGYTF.

The gene calls are TRBV28 and TRBJ2-1, with D perhaps matching TRBD1 (5 bases). CDR1 is MDHEN, CDR2 SYDVKM, per germline. The CDR3 extends over 15 amino acids. Trimming pared 1 base from V and 9 bases from J, leaving 16 bases between. CDR3 DNA sequence: TGTGCCAGCAGTTTATCGACAGAGGAGTTGGCTGAGCAGTTCTTC. Protein sequence: CASSLSTEELAEQFF.

The V gene is TRBV9, the J gene TRBJ2-2; possibly TRBD1 for D (5 bases). CDR3 length: 15 amino acids. CDR1 SGDLS and CDR2 YYNGEE come from the germline V gene. Trimming cost V 3 bases and J 0 bases, with 9 bases left between them. The CDR3 is CASSAQGSNTGELFF. The DNA of the CDR3 is TGTGCCAGCAGCGCTCAGGGTTCGAACACCGGGGAGCTGTTTTTT.